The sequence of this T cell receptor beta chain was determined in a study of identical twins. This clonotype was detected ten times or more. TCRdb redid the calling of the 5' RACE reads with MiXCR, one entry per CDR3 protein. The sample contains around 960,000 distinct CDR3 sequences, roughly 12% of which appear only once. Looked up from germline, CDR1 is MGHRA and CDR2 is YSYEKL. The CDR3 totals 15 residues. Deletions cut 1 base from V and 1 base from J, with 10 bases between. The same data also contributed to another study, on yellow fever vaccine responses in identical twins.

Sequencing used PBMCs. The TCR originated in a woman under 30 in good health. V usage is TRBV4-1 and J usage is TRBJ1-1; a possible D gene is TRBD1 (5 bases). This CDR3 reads CASSQGTRGNTEAFF. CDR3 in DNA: TGCGCCAGCAGCCAAGGGACACGAGGGAACACTGAAGCTTTCTTT.